This T cell receptor beta chain was profiled in a study of T cell repertoires in cytomegalovirus infection. Overall study: Matching HLA type and CMV infection were both indicated by public TCR beta signatures.

Deletions cut 0 bases from V and 12 bases from J, with 11 bases between. The CDR3 sequence is 12 residues long. Germline CDR1 reads SEHNR; CDR2 reads FQNEAQ (reference sequence). TCRdb re-called the reads with MiXCR, one entry per CDR3 protein. This sample has 800,000 to 950,000 distinct CDR3 sequences; over 25% occur once, and the top ten carry roughly 12%. This clonotype was seen more than once but under ten times. Its matching antigen is unknown. The chain is built from TRBV7-9 and TRBJ1-1; D not certain. Sequenced here: cultured CD8+ T cells from PBMCs, sampled from culture after CMV antigen stimulation. The sequence derives from a human donor in good health (CMV status not recorded). Some clones in this sample may be carry-over from other donors' samples. In DNA form, the CDR3 reads TGTGCCAGCAGCTTAGCACGGGCCGAATCTTTCTTT. Residues: CASSLARAESFF.